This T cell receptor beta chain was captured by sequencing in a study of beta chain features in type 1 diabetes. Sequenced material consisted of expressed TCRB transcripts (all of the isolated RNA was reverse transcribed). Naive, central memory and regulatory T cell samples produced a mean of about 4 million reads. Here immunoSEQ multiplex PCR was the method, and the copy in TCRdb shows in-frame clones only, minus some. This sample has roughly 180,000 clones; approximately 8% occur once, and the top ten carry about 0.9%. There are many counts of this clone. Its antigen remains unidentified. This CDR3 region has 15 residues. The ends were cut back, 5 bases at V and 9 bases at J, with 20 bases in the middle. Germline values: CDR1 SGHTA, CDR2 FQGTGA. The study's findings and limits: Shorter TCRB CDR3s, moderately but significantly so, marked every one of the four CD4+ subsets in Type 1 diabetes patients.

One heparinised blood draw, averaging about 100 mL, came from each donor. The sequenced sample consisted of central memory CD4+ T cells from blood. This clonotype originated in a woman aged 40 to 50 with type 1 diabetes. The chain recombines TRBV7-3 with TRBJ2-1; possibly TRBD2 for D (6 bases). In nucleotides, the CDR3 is TGTGCCAGCAGCCCCTTGTCTGGGGGGTCGGGTGAGCAGTTCTTC. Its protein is CASSPLSGGSGEQFF.